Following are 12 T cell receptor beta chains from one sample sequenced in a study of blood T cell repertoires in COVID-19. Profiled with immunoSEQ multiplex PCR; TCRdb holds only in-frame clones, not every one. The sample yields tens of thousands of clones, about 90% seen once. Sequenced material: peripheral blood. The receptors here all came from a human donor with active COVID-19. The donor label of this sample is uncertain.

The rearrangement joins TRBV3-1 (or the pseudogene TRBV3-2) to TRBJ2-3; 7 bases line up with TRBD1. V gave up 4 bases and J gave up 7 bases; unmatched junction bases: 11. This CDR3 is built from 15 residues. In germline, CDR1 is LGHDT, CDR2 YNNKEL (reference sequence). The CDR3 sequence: CASSLGTAPGYTQYF. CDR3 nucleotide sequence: TGTGCCAGCAGCCTTGGGACAGCCCCGGGGTATACGCAGTATTTT.

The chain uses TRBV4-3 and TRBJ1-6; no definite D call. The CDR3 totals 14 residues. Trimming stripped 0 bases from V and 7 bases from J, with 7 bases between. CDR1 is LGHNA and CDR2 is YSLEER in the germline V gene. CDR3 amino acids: CASSQERGNSPLHF. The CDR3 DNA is TGCGCCAGCAGCCAAGAAAGAGGCAATTCACCCCTCCACTTT.

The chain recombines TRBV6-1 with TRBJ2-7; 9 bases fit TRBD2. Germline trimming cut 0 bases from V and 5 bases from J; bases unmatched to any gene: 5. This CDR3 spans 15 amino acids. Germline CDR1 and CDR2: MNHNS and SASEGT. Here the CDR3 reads CASSEAGSGSHEQYF. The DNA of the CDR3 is TGTGCCAGCAGTGAAGCGGGTAGCGGGAGCCACGAGCAGTACTTC.

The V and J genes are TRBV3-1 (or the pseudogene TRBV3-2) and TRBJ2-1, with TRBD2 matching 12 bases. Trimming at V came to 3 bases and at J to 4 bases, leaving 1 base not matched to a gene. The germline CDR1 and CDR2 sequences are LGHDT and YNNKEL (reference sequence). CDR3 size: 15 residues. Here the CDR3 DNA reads TGTGCCAGCAGCCACGGACTAGCGGGATACAATGAGCAGTTCTTC. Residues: CASSHGLAGYNEQFF.

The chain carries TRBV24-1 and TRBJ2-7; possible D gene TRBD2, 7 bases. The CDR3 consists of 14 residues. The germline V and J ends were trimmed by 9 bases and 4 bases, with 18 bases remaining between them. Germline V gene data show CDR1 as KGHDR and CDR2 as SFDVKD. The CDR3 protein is CATGGAGASYEQYF. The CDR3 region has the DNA TGTGCCACCGGGGGCGCGGGAGCTTCATACGAGCAGTACTTC.

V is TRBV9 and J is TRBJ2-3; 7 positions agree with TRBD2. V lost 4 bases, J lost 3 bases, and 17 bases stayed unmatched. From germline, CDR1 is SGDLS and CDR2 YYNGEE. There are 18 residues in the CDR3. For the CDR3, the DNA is TGTGCCAGCAGCCCCCGGCTAGCGGATATTGTATGGACAGATACGCAGTATTTT. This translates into CASSPRLADIVWTDTQYF.

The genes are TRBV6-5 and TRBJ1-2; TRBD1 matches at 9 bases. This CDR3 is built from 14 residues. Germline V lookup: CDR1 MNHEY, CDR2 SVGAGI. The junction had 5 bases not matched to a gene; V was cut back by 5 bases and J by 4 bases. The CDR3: CASSPQGAGYGYTF. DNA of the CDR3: TGTGCCAGCAGTCCACAGGGGGCCGGCTATGGCTACACCTTC.

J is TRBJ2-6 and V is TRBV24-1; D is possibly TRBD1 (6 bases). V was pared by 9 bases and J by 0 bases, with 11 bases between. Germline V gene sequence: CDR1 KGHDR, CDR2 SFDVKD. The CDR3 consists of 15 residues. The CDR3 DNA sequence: TGTGCCACCGCGGACAGTACCTCTGGGGCCAACGTCCTGACTTTC. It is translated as CATADSTSGANVLTF.

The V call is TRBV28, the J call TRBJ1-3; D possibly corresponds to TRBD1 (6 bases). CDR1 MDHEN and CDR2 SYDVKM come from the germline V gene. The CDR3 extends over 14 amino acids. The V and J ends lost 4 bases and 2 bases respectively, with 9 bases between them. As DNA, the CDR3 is TGTGCCAGCAGTTCGGGGGGCACTGGAAACACCATATATTTT. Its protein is CASSSGGTGNTIYF.

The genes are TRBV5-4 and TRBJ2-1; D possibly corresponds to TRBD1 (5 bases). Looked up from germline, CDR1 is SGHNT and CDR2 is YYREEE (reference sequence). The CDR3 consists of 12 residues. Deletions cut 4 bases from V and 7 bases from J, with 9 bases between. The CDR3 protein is CASSLDRNEQFF. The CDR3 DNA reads TGTGCCAGCAGCCTTGACAGAAATGAGCAGTTCTTC.

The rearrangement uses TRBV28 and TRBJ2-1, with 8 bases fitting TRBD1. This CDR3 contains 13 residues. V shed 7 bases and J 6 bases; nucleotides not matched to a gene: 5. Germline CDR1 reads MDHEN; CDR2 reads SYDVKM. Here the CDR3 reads CASTTGGVNEQFF. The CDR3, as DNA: TGTGCCAGCACCACAGGGGGTGTCAATGAGCAGTTCTTC.

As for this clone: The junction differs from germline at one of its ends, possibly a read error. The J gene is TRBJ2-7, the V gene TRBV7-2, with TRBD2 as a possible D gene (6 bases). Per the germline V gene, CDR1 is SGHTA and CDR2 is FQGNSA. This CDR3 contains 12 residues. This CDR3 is CASSLARDLFSF. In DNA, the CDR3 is TGTGCCAGCAGCTTAGCGCGGGACTTGTTTTCCTTC.